The rows below give T cell receptor beta chains drawn from one sample of a study of breast tumors, draining lymph nodes, adjacent tissues. In TCRdb, the multiplex PCR reads were re-called with MiXCR into one record per CDR3 protein. The table records about 200,000 distinct CDR3 sequences, roughly 31% of them present only once. Sample: axillary lymph node tissue. These receptor sequences come from a female donor with breast cancer. Some clones in this sample may be carry-over from other donors' samples. Each CDR3 is given without its conserved first and last residue.

>TRBV6-5
ASSYGGSGGLNEQF
>TRBV20-1
SARDRDRGLRYEQY
>TRBV6-2/TRBV6-3
ASSSGGGGSYEQY
>TRBV19
ACSIRFSGSPSRNIQY
>TRBV12-3/TRBV12-4
ASRRQGAGTTNEKLF
>TRBV20-1
SARDSLDQRGADTQY
>TRBV5-1
ASRGGSQETQY
>TRBV7-9
ASSWGVTGGEQY
>TRBV6-6
ASSLDRVQDGYT
>TRBV12-3/TRBV12-4
ASRLGLAAISTDTQY
>TRBV3-1
ASKGTGELF
>TRBV6-1
ASSQNLASSYNEQF
>TRBV3-1
ASSPAGTAYTGEPF
>TRBV9
ASSVGFSRETQY
>TRBV20-1
SARWGGDYEQY
>TRBV12-3/TRBV12-4
ASSPGLAGGISTDTQY
>TRBV7-9
ASSLGGQNTEAF
>TRBV19
ASSTQTGEQY
>TRBV3-1
ASSQERGGWSETQY
>TRBV7-9
ASSLARSADTQY
>TRBV10-3
AATQDSRYGYT
>TRBV6-4
ASSLAGSGDTQY
>TRBV19
AGSGRGTYSEQF
>TRBV12-5
ASGGRGRYGYT
>TRBV11-1
ASSLEEGEKLL
>TRBV12-3/TRBV12-4
ASSLGEAYEQY
>TRBV5-1
ASSLEGTGVAGRIQY
>TRBV5-1
ASSLAGQLYNEQF
>TRBV9
AISGQVHTEAF
>TRBV5-1
ASSPRDSANTGELF
>TRBV20-1
SAPRTGRRGELF
>TRBV15
ATSREVGAGNTIY
>TRBV7-2
ASSLAAGSNQPQH
>TRBV9
ASSPRRGPETQY
>TRBV19
ASSIGGGDSTLGEQF
>TRBV7-2
ASSLNREAF
>TRBV10-3
AIRRDRAVSGANVLT
>TRBV30
AWSLLNYGYT
>TRBV5-1
ASSLAGLDGSNYGYA
>TRBV12-3/TRBV12-4
ASSFTSGSGNEQF
>TRBV19
ASSVPWVKTQY